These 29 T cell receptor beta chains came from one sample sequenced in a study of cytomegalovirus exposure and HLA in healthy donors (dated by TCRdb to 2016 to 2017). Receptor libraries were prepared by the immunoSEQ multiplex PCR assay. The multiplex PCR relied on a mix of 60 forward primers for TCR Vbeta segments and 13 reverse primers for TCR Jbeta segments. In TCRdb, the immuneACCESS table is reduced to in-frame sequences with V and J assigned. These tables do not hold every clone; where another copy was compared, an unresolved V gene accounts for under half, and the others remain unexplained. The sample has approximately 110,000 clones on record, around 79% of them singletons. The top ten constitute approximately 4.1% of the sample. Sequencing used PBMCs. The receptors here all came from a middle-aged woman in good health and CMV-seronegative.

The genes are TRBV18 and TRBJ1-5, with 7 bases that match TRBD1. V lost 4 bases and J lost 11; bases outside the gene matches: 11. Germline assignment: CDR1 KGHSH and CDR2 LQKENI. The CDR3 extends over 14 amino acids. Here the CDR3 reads CASSRTTGRTAQHF. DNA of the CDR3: TGTGCCAGCTCACGCACGACAGGGAGGACAGCCCAGCATTTT.

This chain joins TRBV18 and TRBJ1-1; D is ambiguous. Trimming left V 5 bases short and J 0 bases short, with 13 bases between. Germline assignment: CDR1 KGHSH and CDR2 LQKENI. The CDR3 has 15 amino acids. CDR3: CASSRRAIMNTEAFF. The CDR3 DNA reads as TGTGCCAGCTCAAGGAGGGCGATTATGAACACTGAAGCTTTCTTT.

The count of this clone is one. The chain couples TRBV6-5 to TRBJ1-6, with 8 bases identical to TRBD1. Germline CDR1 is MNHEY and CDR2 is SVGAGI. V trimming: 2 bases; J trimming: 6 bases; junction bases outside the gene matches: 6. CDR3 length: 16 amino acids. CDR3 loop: CASSYGWTGSNSPLHF. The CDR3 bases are TGTGCCAGCAGTTACGGATGGACAGGGTCTAATTCACCCCTCCACTTT.

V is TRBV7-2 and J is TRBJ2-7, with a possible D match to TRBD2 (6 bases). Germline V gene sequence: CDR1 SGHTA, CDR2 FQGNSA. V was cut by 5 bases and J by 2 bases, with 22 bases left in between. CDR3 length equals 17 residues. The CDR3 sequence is CASSDPIAVQLAYEQYF. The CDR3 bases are TGTGCCAGCAGCGACCCGATAGCGGTTCAACTCGCCTACGAGCAGTACTTC.

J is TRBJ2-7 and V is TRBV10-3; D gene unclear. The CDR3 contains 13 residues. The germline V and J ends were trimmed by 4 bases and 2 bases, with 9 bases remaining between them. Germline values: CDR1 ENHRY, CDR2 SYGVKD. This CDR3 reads CAISAKAPYEQYF. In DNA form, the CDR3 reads TGTGCCATCAGTGCTAAAGCGCCCTACGAGCAGTACTTC.

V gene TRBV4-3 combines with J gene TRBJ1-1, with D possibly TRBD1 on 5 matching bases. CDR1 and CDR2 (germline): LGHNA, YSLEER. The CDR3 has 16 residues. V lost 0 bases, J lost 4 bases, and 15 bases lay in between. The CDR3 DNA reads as TGCGCCAGCAGCCAAGATAGGAGGGGCCGGAGCACTGAAGCTTTCTTT. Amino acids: CASSQDRRGRSTEAFF.

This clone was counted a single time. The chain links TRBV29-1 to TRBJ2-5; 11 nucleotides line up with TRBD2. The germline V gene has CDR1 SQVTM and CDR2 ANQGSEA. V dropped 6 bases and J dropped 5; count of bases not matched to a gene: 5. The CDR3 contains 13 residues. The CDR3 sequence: CSVSLAGEETQYF. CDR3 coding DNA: TGCAGCGTGTCACTAGCGGGAGAGGAGACCCAGTACTTC.

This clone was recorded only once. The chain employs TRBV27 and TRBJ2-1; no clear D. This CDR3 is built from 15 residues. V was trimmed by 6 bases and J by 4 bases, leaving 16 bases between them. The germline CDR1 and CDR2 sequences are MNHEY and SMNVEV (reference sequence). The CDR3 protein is CASRATRSRYNEQFF. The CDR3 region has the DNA TGTGCCAGCAGGGCCACGAGGAGTAGGTACAATGAGCAGTTCTTC.

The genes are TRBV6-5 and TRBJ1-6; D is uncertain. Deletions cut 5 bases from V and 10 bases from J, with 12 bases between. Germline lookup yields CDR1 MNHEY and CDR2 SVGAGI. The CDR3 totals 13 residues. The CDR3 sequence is CASSPTLRSPLHF. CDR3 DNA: TGTGCCAGCAGTCCTACCCTTCGGTCACCCCTCCACTTT.

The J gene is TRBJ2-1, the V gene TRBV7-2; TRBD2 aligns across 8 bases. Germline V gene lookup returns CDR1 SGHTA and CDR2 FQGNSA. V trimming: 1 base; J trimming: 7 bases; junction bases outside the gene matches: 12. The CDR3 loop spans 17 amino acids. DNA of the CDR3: TGTGCCAGCAGCTTAGTCCCACTAGCGGCGGTCCGGAATGAGCAGTTCTTC. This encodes CASSLVPLAAVRNEQFF.

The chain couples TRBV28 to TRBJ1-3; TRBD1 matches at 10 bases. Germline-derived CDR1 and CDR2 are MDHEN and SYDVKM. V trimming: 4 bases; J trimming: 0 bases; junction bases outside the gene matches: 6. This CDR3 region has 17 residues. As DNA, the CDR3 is TGTGCCAGCAGTTCTCCGGGACAGGGGTTCTCTGGAAACACCATATATTTT. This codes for CASSSPGQGFSGNTIYF.

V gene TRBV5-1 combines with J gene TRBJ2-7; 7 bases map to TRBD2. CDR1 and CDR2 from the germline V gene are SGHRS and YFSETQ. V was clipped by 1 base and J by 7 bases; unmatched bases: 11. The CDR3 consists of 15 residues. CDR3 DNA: TGCGCCAGCAGCTTGCGCCCAGGAGAAGCGGGAGAGCAGTACTTC. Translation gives CASSLRPGEAGEQYF.

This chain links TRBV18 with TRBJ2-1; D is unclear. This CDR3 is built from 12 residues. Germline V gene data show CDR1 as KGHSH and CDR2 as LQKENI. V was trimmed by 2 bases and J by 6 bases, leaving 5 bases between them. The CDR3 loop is CASSPTGNEQFF. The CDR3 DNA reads TGTGCCAGCTCACCAACCGGCAATGAGCAGTTCTTC.

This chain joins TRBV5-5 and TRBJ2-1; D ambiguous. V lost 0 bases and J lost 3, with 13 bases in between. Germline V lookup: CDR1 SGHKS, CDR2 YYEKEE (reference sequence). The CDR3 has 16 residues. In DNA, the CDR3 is TGTGCCAGCAGCTTGGGCCTCAGTCCCCTCTACAATGAGCAGTTCTTC. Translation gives CASSLGLSPLYNEQFF.

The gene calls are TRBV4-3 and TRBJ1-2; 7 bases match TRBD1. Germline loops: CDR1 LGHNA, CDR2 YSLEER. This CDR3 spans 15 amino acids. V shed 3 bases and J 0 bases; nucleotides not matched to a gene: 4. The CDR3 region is CASSHGDRPNYGYTF. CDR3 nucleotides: TGCGCCAGCAGCCATGGGGACAGACCTAACTATGGCTACACCTTC.

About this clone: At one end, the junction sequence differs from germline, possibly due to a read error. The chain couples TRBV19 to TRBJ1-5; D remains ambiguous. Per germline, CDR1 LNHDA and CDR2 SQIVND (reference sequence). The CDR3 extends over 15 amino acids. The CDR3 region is CASSVHNRGNQSQHF. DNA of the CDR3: TGTGCCAGTAGTGTACACAACCGGGGAAATCAGTCCCAGCATTTT.

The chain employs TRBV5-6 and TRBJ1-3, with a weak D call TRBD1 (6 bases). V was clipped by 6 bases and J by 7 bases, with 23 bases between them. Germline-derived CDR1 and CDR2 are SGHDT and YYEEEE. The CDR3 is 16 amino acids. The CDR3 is CASKLNRDVEKNTIYF. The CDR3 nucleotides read TGTGCCAGCAAATTAAACAGGGATGTGGAGAAGAACACCATATATTTT.

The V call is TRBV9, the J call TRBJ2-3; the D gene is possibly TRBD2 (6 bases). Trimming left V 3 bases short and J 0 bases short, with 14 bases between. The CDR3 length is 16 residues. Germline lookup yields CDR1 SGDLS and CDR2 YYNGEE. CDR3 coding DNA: TGTGCCAGCAGCGGACGGGGGTGGACTAGCACAGATACGCAGTATTTT. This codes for CASSGRGWTSTDTQYF.

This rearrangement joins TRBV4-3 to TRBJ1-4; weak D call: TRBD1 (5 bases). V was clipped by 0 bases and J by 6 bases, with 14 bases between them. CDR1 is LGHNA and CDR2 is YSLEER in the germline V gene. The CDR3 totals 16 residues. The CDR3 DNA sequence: TGCGCCAGCAGCCAAGATCTCGCCCCAGGGTATGAAAAACTGTTTTTT. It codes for CASSQDLAPGYEKLFF.

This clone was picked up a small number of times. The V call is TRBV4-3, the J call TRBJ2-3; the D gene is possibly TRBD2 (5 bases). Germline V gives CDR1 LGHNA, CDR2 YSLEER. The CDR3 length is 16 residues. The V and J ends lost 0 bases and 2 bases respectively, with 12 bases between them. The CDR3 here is CASSQEPGLNTDTQYF. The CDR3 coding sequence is TGCGCCAGCAGCCAAGAACCGGGGTTAAACACAGATACGCAGTATTTT.

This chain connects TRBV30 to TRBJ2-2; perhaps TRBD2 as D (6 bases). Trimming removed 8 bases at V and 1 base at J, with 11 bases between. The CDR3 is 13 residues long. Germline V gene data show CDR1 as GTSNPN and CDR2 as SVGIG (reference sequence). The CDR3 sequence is CAGGAGNTGELFF. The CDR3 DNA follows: TGTGCCGGCGGGGCAGGGAACACCGGGGAGCTGTTTTTT.

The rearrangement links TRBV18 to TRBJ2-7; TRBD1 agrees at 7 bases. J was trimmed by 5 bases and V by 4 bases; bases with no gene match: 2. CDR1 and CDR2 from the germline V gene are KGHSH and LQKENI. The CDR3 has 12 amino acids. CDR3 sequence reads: CASSRDSNEQYF. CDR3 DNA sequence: TGTGCCAGCTCACGGGACAGCAACGAGCAGTACTTC.

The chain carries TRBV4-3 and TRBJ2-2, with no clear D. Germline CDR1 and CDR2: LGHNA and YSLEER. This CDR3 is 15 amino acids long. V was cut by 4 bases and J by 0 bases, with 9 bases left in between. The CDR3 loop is CASSLRRANTGELFF. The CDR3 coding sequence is TGCGCCAGCAGCCTCCGACGGGCGAACACCGGGGAGCTGTTTTTT.

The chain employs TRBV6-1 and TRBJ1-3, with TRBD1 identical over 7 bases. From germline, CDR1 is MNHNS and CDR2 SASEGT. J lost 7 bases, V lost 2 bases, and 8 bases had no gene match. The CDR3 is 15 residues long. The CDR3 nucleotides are TGTGCCAGCAGTGAACGACAGGGAATAAGGAACACCATATATTTT. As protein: CASSERQGIRNTIYF.

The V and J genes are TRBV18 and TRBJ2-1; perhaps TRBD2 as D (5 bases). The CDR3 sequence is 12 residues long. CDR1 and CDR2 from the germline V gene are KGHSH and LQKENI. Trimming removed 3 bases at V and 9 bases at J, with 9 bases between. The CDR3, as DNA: TGTGCCAGCTCACCGCGGGTCGGTGAGCAGTTCTTC. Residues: CASSPRVGEQFF. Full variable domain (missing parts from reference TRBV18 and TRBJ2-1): NAGVMQNPRHLVRRRGQEARLRCSPMKGHSHVYWYRQLPEEGLKFMVYLQKENIIDESGMPKERFSAEFPKEGPSILRIQQVVRGDSAAYFCASSPRVGEQFFGPGTRLTVL.

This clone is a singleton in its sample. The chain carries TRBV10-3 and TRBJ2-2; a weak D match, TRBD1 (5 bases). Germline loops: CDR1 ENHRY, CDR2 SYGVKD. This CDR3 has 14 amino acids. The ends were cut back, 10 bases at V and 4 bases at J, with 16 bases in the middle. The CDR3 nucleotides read TGTGCCACCTTGGGGCCGACGGGCACCGGGGAGCTGTTTTTT. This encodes CATLGPTGTGELFF.

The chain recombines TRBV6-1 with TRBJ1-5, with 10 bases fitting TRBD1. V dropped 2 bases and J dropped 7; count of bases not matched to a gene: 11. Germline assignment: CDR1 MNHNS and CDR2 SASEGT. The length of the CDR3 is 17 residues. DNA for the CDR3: TGTGCCAGCAGTGAATACCCGACAGGGGGCTTGAGGCAGCCCCAGCATTTT. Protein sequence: CASSEYPTGGLRQPQHF.

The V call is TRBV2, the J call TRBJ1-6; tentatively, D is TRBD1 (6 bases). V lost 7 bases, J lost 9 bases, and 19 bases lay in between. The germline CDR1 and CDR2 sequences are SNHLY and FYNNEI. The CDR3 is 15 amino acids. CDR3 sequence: CASTLDSLRRSPLHF. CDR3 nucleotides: TGTGCCAGCACCCTGGACAGCCTAAGGCGTTCACCCCTCCACTTT.

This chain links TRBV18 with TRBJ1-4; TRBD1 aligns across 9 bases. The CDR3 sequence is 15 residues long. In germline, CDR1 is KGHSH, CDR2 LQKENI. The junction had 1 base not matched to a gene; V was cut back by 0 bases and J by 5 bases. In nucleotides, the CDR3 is TGTGCCAGCTCACCACCCGGACAGGGGAATGAAAAACTGTTTTTT. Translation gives CASSPPGQGNEKLFF.